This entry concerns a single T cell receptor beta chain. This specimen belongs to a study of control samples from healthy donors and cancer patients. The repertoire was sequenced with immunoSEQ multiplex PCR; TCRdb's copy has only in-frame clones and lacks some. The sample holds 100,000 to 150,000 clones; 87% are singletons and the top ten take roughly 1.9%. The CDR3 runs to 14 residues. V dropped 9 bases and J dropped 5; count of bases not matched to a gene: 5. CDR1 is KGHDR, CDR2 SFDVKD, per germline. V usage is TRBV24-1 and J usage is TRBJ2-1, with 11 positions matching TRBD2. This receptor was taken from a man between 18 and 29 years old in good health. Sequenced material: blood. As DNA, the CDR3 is TGTGCCACCCGCGGGACTAGCGGCAACAATGAGCAGTTCTTC. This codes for CATRGTSGNNEQFF.